This is a list of T cell receptor beta chains from one sample in a study of CD8 T cells in Susac syndrome. In TCRdb, the immunoSEQ multiplex PCR reads were re-called with MiXCR into one record per CDR3 protein. In the table there are over 70,000 distinct CDR3 sequences, roughly 96% of which are singletons. Sequenced: CD8+ T cells from PBMCs. These receptors were taken from a human donor with Susac syndrome. Each CDR3 is given with its conserved first and last residue. The D gene is left open where the match is weak. The size of a clone is reported for some rows only, either as once, few or many, or as a class for expanded clones.

d_gene,v_gene,j_gene,abundance,CDR3nt,CDR3aa
TRBD1,TRBV20-1,TRBJ2-1,.,TGCAGTGTCCCGACAACAGGGGACGGGTCCTACAATGAGCAGTTCTTC,CSVPTTGDGSYNEQFF
TRBD1,TRBV29-1,TRBJ1-1,.,TGCAGCGTTGATAGGACAGGGTATCCCACTGAAGCTTTCTTT,CSVDRTGYPTEAFF
.,TRBV20-1,TRBJ2-5,.,TGCAGTGCTAGAGATGGACGACGGGAGACCCAGTACTTC,CSARDGRRETQYF
TRBD1,TRBV20-1,TRBJ2-7,once,TGCAGTGCTCGGCGACAGGGCTACGAGCAGTACTTC,CSARRQGYEQYF
TRBD1,TRBV16,TRBJ2-7,.,TGTGCCAGCAGCCAATTACGCCCGGACAGGCGGACCTACGAGCAGTACTTC,CASSQLRPDRRTYEQYF
.,TRBV7-9,TRBJ2-7,.,TGTGCCAGCAGCCCTCTTCCACAGGGTCCCGGGAGCTACGAGCAGTACTTC,CASSPLPQGPGSYEQYF
TRBD1,TRBV27,TRBJ2-6,.,TGTGCCAGCAGTGCCAGGACAGGGGGAGTTTCTGGGGCCAACGTCCTGACTTTC,CASSARTGGVSGANVLTF
.,TRBV7-2,TRBJ2-1,.,TGTGCCAGCAGCTTAGCAGGGTACGGGCAGTTCTTC,CASSLAGYGQFF
TRBD2,TRBV12-3/TRBV12-4,TRBJ2-1,.,TGTGCCAGCAGTTCAGGGACTAGCGGGGGGAATGAGCAGTTCTTC,CASSSGTSGGNEQFF
.,TRBV19,TRBJ2-4,.,TGTGCCAGTAGAAGCGGTCCCTGGGAGTCCAAAAACATTCAGTACTTC,CASRSGPWESKNIQYF
.,TRBV4-1,TRBJ2-2,.,TGCGCCAGCAGCCAAGATCCGACGGGCACCGGGGAGCTGTTTTTT,CASSQDPTGTGELFF
TRBD1,TRBV14,TRBJ1-6,.,TGTGCCAGCAGCCAGGGACAGGATCATAATTCACCCCTCCACTTT,CASSQGQDHNSPLHF
TRBD1,TRBV7-3,TRBJ2-1,.,TGTGCCAGCAGCTTAGCCCCACCGTCCCTAGGGGGCTACAATGGTGAGCAGTTCTTC,CASSLAPPSLGGYNGEQFF
.,TRBV11-2,TRBJ1-3,.,TGTGCCAGCAGCTTGGGGACGACAGTCTCTGGAAACACCATATATTTT,CASSLGTTVSGNTIYF
.,TRBV20-1,TRBJ2-1,.,TGCAGTGCTAGAGGGAGCCAGGGTCCCACCTACAATGAGCAGTTCTTC,CSARGSQGPTYNEQFF
.,TRBV3-1,TRBJ1-1,.,TGTGCCAGCAGCCAAGTCCCAGGTAAGGACACTGAAGCTTTCTTT,CASSQVPGKDTEAFF
TRBD1,TRBV11-3,TRBJ1-6,.,TGTGCCAGCAGCGGACGGACAGGGGTTTCTAATTCACCCCTCCACTTT,CASSGRTGVSNSPLHF
TRBD1,TRBV20-1,TRBJ1-6,.,TGCAGTGCTAGAGAAGGGACAGGGGCGAGACCCCTCCACTTT,CSAREGTGARPLHF
.,TRBV3-1,TRBJ2-1,.,TGTGCCAGCAGCCAAGGGTTGACCAATGAGCAGTTCTTC,CASSQGLTNEQFF
TRBD1,TRBV20-1,TRBJ2-3,.,TGCAGTGCTACACCGGGACAGGGCTCAGATACGCAGTATTTT,CSATPGQGSDTQYF
.,TRBV29-1,TRBJ1-1,.,TGCAGCGTTGACAGGGTCACTGAAGCTTTCTTT,CSVDRVTEAFF
.,TRBV20-1,TRBJ2-5,.,TGCAGTGCCTCAGTGGGGGGCGTGGGAGAGACCCAGTACTTC,CSASVGGVGETQYF
TRBD1,TRBV28,TRBJ1-1,.,TGTGCCAGCAGTTCGAGGGGGCGCGACACTGAAGCTTTCTTT,CASSSRGRDTEAFF
.,TRBV7-9,TRBJ1-2,.,TGTGCCAGCAGCCTCGGGGAACCTTTCTATGGCTACACCTTC,CASSLGEPFYGYTF
.,TRBV18,TRBJ1-4,.,TGTGCCAGCTCACCACCGAATTCAGGGACATGGGGTGAAAAACTGTTTTTT,CASSPPNSGTWGEKLFF
.,TRBV6-5,TRBJ1-4,.,TGTGCCAGCAGTGGGGGAATGGAAGAAAAACTGTTTTTT,CASSGGMEEKLFF
TRBD1,TRBV7-2,TRBJ2-1,.,TGTGCCAGCAGCTTGGCGGGACAGGGTGTCGGGAATGAGCAGTTCTTC,CASSLAGQGVGNEQFF
.,TRBV29-1,TRBJ1-1,.,TGCAGCGTTGGAGCCTCCAGGGAAGATGGCTCTGAAGCTTTCTTT,CSVGASREDGSEAFF
TRBD1,TRBV5-1,TRBJ2-7,once,TGCGCCAGCAGCTTGGGGGACAGTCTTCGGTACGAGCAGTACTTC,CASSLGDSLRYEQYF